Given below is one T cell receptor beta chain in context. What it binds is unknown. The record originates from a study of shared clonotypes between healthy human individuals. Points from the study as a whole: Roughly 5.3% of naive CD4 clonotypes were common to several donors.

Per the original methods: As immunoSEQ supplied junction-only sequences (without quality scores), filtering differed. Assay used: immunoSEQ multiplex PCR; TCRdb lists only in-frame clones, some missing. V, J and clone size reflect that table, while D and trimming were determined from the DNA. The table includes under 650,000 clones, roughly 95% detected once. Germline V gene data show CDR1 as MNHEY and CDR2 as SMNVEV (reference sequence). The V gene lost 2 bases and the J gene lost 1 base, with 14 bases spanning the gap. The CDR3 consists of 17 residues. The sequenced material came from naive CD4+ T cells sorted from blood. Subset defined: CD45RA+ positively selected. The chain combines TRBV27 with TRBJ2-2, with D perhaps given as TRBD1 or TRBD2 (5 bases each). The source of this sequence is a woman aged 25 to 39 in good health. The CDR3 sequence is CASSLGRGRQNTGELFF. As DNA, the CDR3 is TGTGCCAGCAGTTTAGGACGGGGACGGCAGAACACCGGGGAGCTGTTTTTT.